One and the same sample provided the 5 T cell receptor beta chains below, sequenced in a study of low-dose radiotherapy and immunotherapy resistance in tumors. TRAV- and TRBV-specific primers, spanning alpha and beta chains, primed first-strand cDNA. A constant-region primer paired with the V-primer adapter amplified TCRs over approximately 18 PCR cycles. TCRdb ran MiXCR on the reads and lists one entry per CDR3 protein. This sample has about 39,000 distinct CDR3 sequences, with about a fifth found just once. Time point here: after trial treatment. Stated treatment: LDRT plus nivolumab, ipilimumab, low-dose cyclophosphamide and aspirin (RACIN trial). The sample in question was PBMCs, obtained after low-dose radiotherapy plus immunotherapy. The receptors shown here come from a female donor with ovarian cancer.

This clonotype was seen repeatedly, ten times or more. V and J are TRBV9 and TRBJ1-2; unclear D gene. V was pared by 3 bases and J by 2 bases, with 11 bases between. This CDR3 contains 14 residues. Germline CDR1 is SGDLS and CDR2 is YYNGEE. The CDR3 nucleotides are TGTGCCAGCAGCGCGGGAGGTTCGAACTATGGCTACACCTTC. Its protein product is CASSAGGSNYGYTF.

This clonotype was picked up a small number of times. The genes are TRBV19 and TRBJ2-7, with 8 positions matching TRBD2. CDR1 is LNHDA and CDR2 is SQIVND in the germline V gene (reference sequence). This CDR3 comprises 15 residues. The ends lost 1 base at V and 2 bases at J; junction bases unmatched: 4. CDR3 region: CASSIGPAGAYEQYF. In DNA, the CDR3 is TGTGCCAGTAGTATAGGTCCAGCGGGGGCCTACGAGCAGTACTTC.

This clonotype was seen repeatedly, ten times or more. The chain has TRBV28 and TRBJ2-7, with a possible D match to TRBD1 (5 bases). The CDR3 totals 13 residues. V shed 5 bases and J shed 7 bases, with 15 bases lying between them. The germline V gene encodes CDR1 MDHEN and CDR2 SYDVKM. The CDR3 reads CASSPPRVEEQYF. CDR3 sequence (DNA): TGTGCCAGCAGTCCCCCCAGGGTGGAAGAGCAGTACTTC.

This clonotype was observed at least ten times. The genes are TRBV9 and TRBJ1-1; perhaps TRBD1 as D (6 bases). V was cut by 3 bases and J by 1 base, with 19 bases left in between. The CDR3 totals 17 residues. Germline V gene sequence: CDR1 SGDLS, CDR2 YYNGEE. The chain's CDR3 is CASSEPSGGAGNTEAFF. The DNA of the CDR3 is TGTGCCAGCAGCGAGCCCTCTGGGGGCGCGGGGAACACTGAAGCTTTCTTT.

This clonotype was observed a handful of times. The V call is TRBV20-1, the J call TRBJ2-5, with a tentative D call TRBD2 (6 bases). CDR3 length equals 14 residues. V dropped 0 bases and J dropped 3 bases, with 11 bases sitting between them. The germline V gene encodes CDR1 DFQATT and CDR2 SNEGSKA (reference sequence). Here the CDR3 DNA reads TGCAGTGCTAGAGATAGACTAGTGAAAGAGACCCAGTACTTC. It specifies CSARDRLVKETQYF.